Listed here is a single TCR beta chain. No antigen is known for it. Researchers used genomic DNA as the template to profile TCR beta VDJ and CDR3. TCRdb processed the reads anew with MiXCR; each CDR3 protein has one entry. The data contain around 180,000 distinct CDR3 sequences, 63% of them seen just once; the ten biggest clones take up 45%. The data are from a study of CD8+CD57+ T cells in acquired aplastic anemia. Whole-study context: Mean yield of DNA from sorted CD4+ and CD8+ cells was approximately 3 ug. CD4+ reads averaged about 10 million in healthy donors.

Study findings and constraints: Overlap between patients and controls comprised roughly 28 CD8+ CDR3 sequences.

The CDR3 extends over 13 amino acids. V gave up 6 bases and J gave up 8 bases, with 14 bases separating them. The germline V gene has CDR1 MNHEY and CDR2 SMNVEV (reference sequence). The rearrangement joins TRBV27 to TRBJ2-1; D may correspond to TRBD1 or TRBD2 (5 bases each). The sequence was collected from a human donor in good health. Sequencing was carried out using sorted CD4+, CD8+, or CD8+CD57+ T cells (not recorded which) from PBMCs. CDR3 nucleotide sequence: TGTGCCAGCAGCCCAACCGTGGGGGATGAGCAGTTCTTC. It specifies CASSPTVGDEQFF.